These 12 T cell receptor beta chains share one sample of origin, sequenced in a study of blood T cell repertoires in COVID-19. Using immunoSEQ multiplex PCR, the repertoire was profiled, and TCRdb retains in-frame clones only, with some absent. Among a few hundred thousand clones, approximately 91% were seen once, and the ten largest hold about 11%. Sequencing was done on a sample of peripheral blood. The receptors were gathered from a woman aged 25-40 years with COVID-19, enrolled during active disease.

This clone has just a few counts. This CDR3 is CASSLDTSGYEQYF. The CDR3 DNA sequence: TGTGCCAGCAGCTTAGATACTAGCGGATACGAGCAGTACTTC. The V gene is TRBV7-9, the J gene TRBJ2-7, with 8 bases matching TRBD2. This CDR3 comprises 14 residues. Germline V gene sequence: CDR1 SEHNR, CDR2 FQNEAQ (reference sequence). V trimming: 1 base; J trimming: 4 bases; junction bases outside the gene matches: 3. Based on the CDR3 plus reference TRBV7-9 and TRBJ2-7, the full variable domain is DTGVSQNPRHKITKRGQNVTFRCDPISEHNRLYWYRQTLGQGPEFLTYFQNEAQLEKSRLLSDRFSAERPKGSFSTLEIQRTEQGDSAMYLCASSLDTSGYEQYFGPGTRLTVT.

The rearrangement links TRBV2 to TRBJ2-2; 14 positions match TRBD2. The CDR3 runs 18 residues. CDR1 and CDR2 (germline): SNHLY, FYNNEI. Losses at the gene ends were 4 bases for V and 1 base for J; bases not matched to a gene: 5. The CDR3, as DNA: TGTGCCAGCAGTGGGGTCGGACTAGCGGGAGGGAACACCGGGGAGCTGTTTTTT. Protein: CASSGVGLAGGNTGELFF.

The chain recombines TRBV6-5 with TRBJ2-2; D not certain. There are 16 residues in the CDR3. Trimming pared 4 bases from V and 6 bases from J, leaving 18 bases between. From germline, CDR1 is MNHEY and CDR2 SVGAGI. This CDR3 reads CASSSTSGVIAGELFF. The CDR3 DNA sequence: TGTGCCAGCAGTTCCACCTCGGGTGTTATCGCCGGGGAGCTGTTTTTT.

The sample holds one count of this clone. V usage is TRBV6-2 or TRBV6-3 and J usage is TRBJ2-7; D perhaps matches TRBD2 (5 bases). Looked up from germline, CDR1 is MNHEY and CDR2 is SVGEGT. Trimming left V 4 bases short and J 1 base short, with 11 bases between. This CDR3 is 14 amino acids long. CDR3 sequence (DNA): TGTGCCAGCAGTTCCCCAGCGGAATCCTACGAGCAGTACTTC. Translation: CASSSPAESYEQYF.

This chain connects TRBV7-3 to TRBJ2-6; 9 nucleotides agree with TRBD1. Per germline, CDR1 SGHTA and CDR2 FQGTGA. V lost 2 bases to trimming and J lost 0 bases; unmatched junction nucleotides: 5. The CDR3 is 18 amino acids. The CDR3 is CASSLGQGTSSGANVLTF. CDR3 nucleotides: TGTGCCAGCAGCTTAGGACAGGGGACGAGCTCTGGGGCCAACGTCCTGACTTTC.

This clone was detected a few times. The chain has TRBV7-9 and TRBJ1-1; no reliable D call. The germline V and J ends were trimmed by 5 bases and 4 bases, with 11 bases remaining between them. CDR3 length equals 13 residues. Looked up from germline, CDR1 is SEHNR and CDR2 is FQNEAQ (reference sequence). CDR3 nucleotides: TGTGCCAGCAGCCTCGGCCTAGGCACTGAAGCTTTCTTT. It yields the protein CASSLGLGTEAFF.

V is TRBV11-2 and J is TRBJ1-6; D gene ambiguous. Germline assignment: CDR1 SGHAT and CDR2 FQNNGV. V lost 1 base, J lost 0 bases, and 10 bases lay in between. The CDR3 has 17 amino acids. CDR3: CASSLGPRDSYNSPLHF. The CDR3 bases are TGTGCCAGCAGCTTAGGCCCCCGCGACTCCTATAATTCACCCCTCCACTTT. Full variable domain (outside the CDR3, taken from reference TRBV11-2 and TRBJ1-6): EAGVAQSPRYKIIEKRQSVAFWCNPISGHATLYWYQQILGQGPKLLIQFQNNGVVDDSQLPKDRFSAERLKGVDSTLKIQPAKLEDSAVYLCASSLGPRDSYNSPLHFGNGTRLTVT.

The gene calls are TRBV7-9 and TRBJ2-6, with 7 bases matching TRBD1. V lost 5 bases to trimming and J lost 0 bases; unmatched junction nucleotides: 10. CDR3 length equals 18 residues. Per germline, CDR1 SEHNR and CDR2 FQNEAQ (reference sequence). CDR3: CASSLLPGQISGANVLTF. The CDR3 nucleotides read TGTGCCAGCAGCCTGCTCCCGGGACAGATCTCTGGGGCCAACGTCCTGACTTTC.

V is TRBV2 and J is TRBJ2-7; D is undetermined. Germline V gene lookup returns CDR1 SNHLY and CDR2 FYNNEI. V lost 10 bases, J lost 0 bases, and 13 bases lay in between. This CDR3 comprises 13 residues. CDR3 DNA: TGTGCCATCCGCTCCGATAGCTCCTACGAGCAGTACTTC. Its protein is CAIRSDSSYEQYF.

This chain uses TRBV4-3 with TRBJ1-1, with 9 bases that match TRBD1. V was clipped by 0 bases and J by 12 bases; unmatched bases: 8. From germline, CDR1 is LGHNA and CDR2 YSLEER. There are 14 residues in the CDR3. The CDR3 spells CASSQDPGQGLTFF. CDR3 bases: TGCGCCAGCAGCCAAGATCCGGGACAGGGTTTGACTTTCTTT.

The chain links TRBV6-1 to TRBJ1-4, with 7 bases lining up with TRBD1. V shed 3 bases, J shed 5 bases, and the junction held 6 bases outside the gene matches. The CDR3 consists of 15 residues. Germline V gene lookup returns CDR1 MNHNS and CDR2 SASEGT. The CDR3 DNA sequence: TGTGCCAGCAGTGAGAGGGACAGAATAAATGAAAAACTGTTTTTT. It is translated as CASSERDRINEKLFF.

This clone has a handful of counts. The chain joins TRBV11-3 to TRBJ1-1; D is undetermined. The CDR3 covers 13 residues. CDR1 and CDR2 from the germline V gene are SGHNT and YENEEA. Trimming took off 4 bases at V and 4 bases at J, with 10 bases between the two ends. CDR3 protein: CASSYTAGTEAFF. CDR3 DNA: TGTGCCAGCAGCTACACAGCGGGCACTGAAGCTTTCTTT.